Shown below are 28 T cell receptor beta chains from a single sample sequenced in a study of cytomegalovirus exposure and HLA in healthy donors. The study ran its PCR with 60 Vbeta and 13 Jbeta primers. Sequencing was performed with immunoSEQ multiplex PCR; in TCRdb, only in-frame clones are kept and a portion is missing. The sample yields approximately 100,000 clones, roughly 76% seen once. Source material: PBMCs. The receptors shown here come from a man over 45 in good health and CMV-seronegative.

The V gene is TRBV6-4, the J gene TRBJ2-3; possibly TRBD2 for D (6 bases). This CDR3 region has 14 residues. In germline, CDR1 is MRHNA, CDR2 SNTAGT. V was trimmed by 3 bases and J by 0 bases, leaving 7 bases between them. The CDR3 is CASSESGSTDTQYF. The CDR3 region has the DNA TGTGCCAGCAGTGAAAGCGGGAGCACAGATACGCAGTATTTT.

This clone has only one observation. The chain has TRBV6-1 and TRBJ1-2; TRBD1 agrees at 7 bases. This CDR3 is 16 amino acids long. V was pared by 3 bases and J by 4 bases, with 11 bases of the junction left unmatched. The germline V gene encodes CDR1 MNHNS and CDR2 SASEGT. The CDR3: CASSDEGAALVYGYTF. CDR3 nucleotides: TGTGCCAGCAGTGACGAGGGGGCAGCCCTTGTCTATGGCTACACCTTC.

The sample holds many counts of this clone. This chain links TRBV27 with TRBJ1-4; a possible D gene is TRBD1 (6 bases). Deletions cut 4 bases from V and 8 bases from J, with 17 bases between. Per the germline V gene, CDR1 is MNHEY and CDR2 is SMNVEV (reference sequence). This CDR3 comprises 15 residues. The DNA of the CDR3 is TGTGCCAGCAGTTCATACAGGGTGGGTTACGAAAAACTGTTTTTT. Encoded protein: CASSSYRVGYEKLFF.

Note on this clone: Its ends do not fully match the called genes, so a read error is possible. This chain connects TRBV7-9 to TRBJ2-3, with D perhaps TRBD1 (6 bases). Germline V gives CDR1 SEHNR, CDR2 FQNEAQ (reference sequence). This CDR3 is 17 amino acids long. In nucleotides, the CDR3 is TGTTCCAGCAGCTTAGTTCCCCAGGGGCCCCTGGCAGATACGCAGTATTTT. Its translation is CSSSLVPQGPLADTQYF.

The chain joins TRBV11-2 to TRBJ2-1, with D maybe TRBD2 (6 bases). Trimming removed 5 bases from V and 6 bases from J, with 17 bases in between. The CDR3 runs 15 residues. Germline assignment: CDR1 SGHAT and CDR2 FQNNGV. The CDR3 sequence: CASSLEGLASNEQFF. The CDR3, as DNA: TGTGCCAGCAGCCTGGAGGGCCTCGCTTCCAATGAGCAGTTCTTC.

The J gene is TRBJ2-5, the V gene TRBV7-8; tentatively, D is TRBD2 (6 bases). The CDR3 contains 14 residues. The V gene's germline CDR1 is SGHVS and CDR2 FQNEAQ. V was cut by 1 base and J by 11 bases, with 17 bases left in between. The CDR3 is CASSLVWGVNEQYF. CDR3 bases: TGTGCCAGCAGCTTAGTTTGGGGGGTTAACGAACAGTACTTC.

CDR3 amino acids: CASSLRTGMAGHQPQHF. CDR3 DNA: TGTGCCAGCAGTCTTCGGACAGGGATGGCAGGACATCAGCCCCAGCATTTT. The rearrangement links TRBV28 to TRBJ1-5; 8 nucleotides match TRBD1. CDR1 is MDHEN, CDR2 SYDVKM, per germline. Trimming cost V 5 bases and J 5 bases; bases outside gene matches: 14. The CDR3 runs to 17 residues. Combining the CDR3 with reference TRBV28 and TRBJ1-5 gives the whole variable domain DVKVTQSSRYLVKRTGEKVFLECVQDMDHENMFWYRQDPGLGLRLIYFSYDVKMKEKGDIPEGYSVSREKKERFSLILESASTNQTSMYLCASSLRTGMAGHQPQHFGDGTRLSIL.

Regarding this clone: A junction boundary mismatches the germline segment, possibly from a read error. CDR3 amino acids: CANSPATGGRYEQYF. The CDR3 DNA reads TGTGCCAACTCACCCGCGACAGGGGGTCGGTACGAGCAGTACTTC. V and J are TRBV18 and TRBJ2-7; 9 nucleotides line up with TRBD1. Germline-derived CDR1 and CDR2 are KGHSH and LQKENI. The CDR3 is 15 amino acids.

V usage is TRBV18 and J usage is TRBJ1-1; D gene unclear. The CDR3 contains 15 residues. Germline V gene lookup returns CDR1 KGHSH and CDR2 LQKENI. Trimming took off 1 base at V and 0 bases at J, with 9 bases between the two ends. CDR3 sequence (DNA): TGTGCCAGCTCACCACTCGGTTCTATGAACACTGAAGCTTTCTTT. Its protein is CASSPLGSMNTEAFF.

This clone was picked up one time. The rearrangement joins TRBV29-1 to TRBJ2-3; D remains ambiguous. This CDR3 comprises 13 residues. V was clipped by 3 bases and J by 2 bases, with 9 bases between them. Germline V gene data show CDR1 as SQVTM and CDR2 as ANQGSEA. Here the CDR3 reads CSVDRVITDTQYF. The CDR3 DNA sequence: TGCAGCGTTGATCGGGTTATCACAGATACGCAGTATTTT.

The chain is built from TRBV14 and TRBJ2-2; D remains ambiguous. V was trimmed by 2 bases and J by 6 bases, leaving 7 bases between them. This CDR3 has 13 amino acids. In germline, CDR1 is SGHDN, CDR2 FVKESK. For the CDR3, the DNA is TGTGCCAGCAGCCAAATAAGAGCCGGGGAGCTGTTTTTT. This sequence encodes CASSQIRAGELFF.

The J gene is TRBJ1-2, the V gene TRBV7-9, with D possibly matching TRBD1 (5 bases). Per germline, CDR1 SEHNR and CDR2 FQNEAQ (reference sequence). CDR3 size: 14 residues. Deletions cut 0 bases from V and 3 bases from J, with 8 bases between. This CDR3 reads CASSLAGGDYGYTF. CDR3 bases: TGTGCCAGCAGCTTAGCTGGGGGGGACTATGGCTACACCTTC.

This clone was seen a few times. The chain recombines TRBV18 with TRBJ1-3, with 7 nucleotides matching TRBD1. The junction had 6 bases not matched to a gene; V was cut back by 4 bases and J by 0 bases. Germline V gene sequence: CDR1 KGHSH, CDR2 LQKENI. The CDR3 spans 16 residues. CDR3 loop: CASSRGGTDSGNTIYF. The CDR3 DNA reads as TGTGCCAGCTCACGTGGTGGGACAGACTCTGGAAACACCATATATTTT.

The J gene is TRBJ1-5, the V gene TRBV28; D unclear. Looked up from germline, CDR1 is MDHEN and CDR2 is SYDVKM. Trimming left V 5 bases short and J 2 bases short, with 7 bases between. The CDR3 length is 13 residues. CDR3 loop: CASSRRGNQPQHF. Here the CDR3 DNA reads TGTGCCAGCAGTCGGAGGGGCAATCAGCCCCAGCATTTT.

The chain is built from TRBV7-9 and TRBJ1-6; 7 bases are a match to TRBD1. J lost 2 bases, V lost 7 bases, and 8 bases had no gene match. The germline V gene encodes CDR1 SEHNR and CDR2 FQNEAQ (reference sequence). The CDR3 loop spans 16 amino acids. The CDR3 spells CASTGRGRAYNSPLHF. In DNA form, the CDR3 reads TGTGCCAGCACTGGAAGGGGGCGCGCCTATAATTCACCCCTCCACTTT.

The chain couples TRBV27 to TRBJ1-2; D might be TRBD1 (5 bases). V dropped 3 bases and J dropped 8 bases, with 13 bases sitting between them. In germline, CDR1 is MNHEY, CDR2 SMNVEV (reference sequence). The CDR3 loop spans 13 amino acids. CDR3 DNA sequence: TGTGCCAGCAGTTTTCTAAGGGGCTGGGGCTACACCTTC. This translates into CASSFLRGWGYTF.

The J gene is TRBJ2-3, the V gene TRBV6-5; D is ambiguous. V lost 6 bases, J lost 8 bases, and 18 bases lay in between. This CDR3 region has 14 residues. CDR1 and CDR2 (germline): MNHEY, SVGAGI. CDR3: CASSSLGPRGTQYF. Here the CDR3 DNA reads TGTGCCAGCAGCTCTCTTGGTCCGCGAGGTACGCAGTATTTT.

The V gene is TRBV28, the J gene TRBJ1-4; 9 bases are a match to TRBD1. CDR1 MDHEN and CDR2 SYDVKM come from the germline V gene. The CDR3 covers 13 residues. V shed 5 bases and J 7 bases; nucleotides not matched to a gene: 2. CDR3: CASSGTGREKLFF. In DNA form, the CDR3 reads TGTGCCAGCAGTGGGACAGGGCGTGAAAAACTGTTTTTT.

V gene TRBV28 combines with J gene TRBJ1-6; 9 nucleotides match TRBD1. This CDR3 is 17 amino acids long. The germline CDR1 and CDR2 sequences are MDHEN and SYDVKM. Trimming cost V 6 bases and J 3 bases; bases outside gene matches: 9. The CDR3 reads CASRPRTGVDYNSPLHF. The CDR3 DNA is TGTGCCAGCAGACCTCGGACAGGGGTTGACTATAATTCACCCCTCCACTTT.

The chain links TRBV5-1 to TRBJ2-6; D is ambiguous. This CDR3 comprises 13 residues. Germline V gives CDR1 SGHRS, CDR2 YFSETQ. Trimming took 4 bases from V and 0 from J, leaving 2 bases between them. CDR3 coding DNA: TGCGCCAGCAGCCTCTCTGGGGCCAACGTCCTGACTTTC. Translation: CASSLSGANVLTF.

The chain has TRBV7-6 and TRBJ2-7; TRBD1 aligns across 9 bases. CDR1 is SGHVS, CDR2 FNYEAQ, per germline. This CDR3 has 15 residues. Losses at the gene ends were 1 base for V and 2 bases for J; bases not matched to a gene: 3. The chain's CDR3 is CASSLGTGVAYEQYF. DNA for the CDR3: TGTGCCAGCAGCTTAGGGACAGGGGTAGCCTACGAGCAGTACTTC.

This clone showed up just a few times. The chain recombines TRBV10-1 with TRBJ2-5; 9 bases map to TRBD1. TRBJ2-7 matches the DNA end more closely, so the J call is doubtful. Germline assignment: CDR1 WNHNN and CDR2 SYGVQD (reference sequence). This CDR3 is 13 amino acids long. CDR3 amino acids: CASSGTGVHEQYF. The DNA of the CDR3 is TGCGCCAGCAGTGGGACAGGGGTGCACGAGCAGTACTTC.

The chain links TRBV27 to TRBJ2-2; D ambiguous. The germline V gene encodes CDR1 MNHEY and CDR2 SMNVEV (reference sequence). The CDR3 has 13 residues. V lost 2 bases and J lost 8, with 9 bases in between. The CDR3 is CASSLTPEGELFF. The CDR3 nucleotides read TGTGCCAGCAGTTTAACCCCCGAGGGGGAGCTGTTTTTT.

This clone was counted a few times. V gene TRBV7-9 combines with J gene TRBJ1-1; 9 nucleotides match TRBD1. Trimming took 5 bases from V and 3 from J; bases not matched to a gene: 4. The CDR3 is 14 amino acids. CDR1 is SEHNR and CDR2 is FQNEAQ in the germline V gene (reference sequence). The CDR3: CASSRDRVDTEAFF. Written as DNA, the CDR3 is TGTGCCAGCAGCCGGGACAGGGTTGACACTGAAGCTTTCTTT. Combining the CDR3 with reference TRBV7-9 and TRBJ1-1 gives the whole variable domain DTGVSQNPRHKITKRGQNVTFRCDPISEHNRLYWYRQTLGQGPEFLTYFQNEAQLEKSRLLSDRFSAERPKGSFSTLEIQRTEQGDSAMYLCASSRDRVDTEAFFGQGTRLTVV.

Only a few counts were recorded for this clone. This chain uses TRBV29-1 with TRBJ2-3; D gene uncertain. The ends were cut back, 1 base at V and 5 bases at J, with 16 bases in the middle. Germline V CDR1 and CDR2: SQVTM, ANQGSEA. The CDR3 is 15 amino acids. The CDR3 loop is CSVEGGQSLVDTQYF. CDR3 DNA sequence: TGCAGCGTTGAAGGTGGGCAGTCCCTGGTAGATACGCAGTATTTT.

CDR3 in amino acids: CASSLGWEGTEAFF. The DNA for the CDR3 is TGTGCCAGCAGCTTAGGGTGGGAGGGAACTGAAGCTTTCTTT. The chain links TRBV7-2 to TRBJ1-1; D is ambiguous. V gave up 1 base and J gave up 5 bases, with 11 bases separating them. This CDR3 has 14 amino acids. The germline V gene encodes CDR1 SGHTA and CDR2 FQGNSA.

The chain employs TRBV6-1 and TRBJ1-1; D gene uncertain. V lost 9 bases and J lost 0, with 8 bases in between. This CDR3 region has 12 residues. The V gene's germline CDR1 is MNHNS and CDR2 SASEGT. CDR3 DNA sequence: TGTGCCAGTGAGTTCATGAACACTGAAGCTTTCTTT. Translated: CASEFMNTEAFF.

This clone was observed a few times. The chain employs TRBV7-9 and TRBJ1-2; 7 nucleotides match TRBD1. The CDR3 totals 15 residues. J lost 6 bases, V lost 4 bases, and 11 bases had no gene match. CDR1 is SEHNR, CDR2 FQNEAQ, per germline (reference sequence). CDR3: CASSSNRQGLNGYTF. The CDR3 nucleotides read TGTGCCAGCAGCTCCAACAGACAGGGCCTGAATGGCTACACCTTC.